Following are 3 T cell receptor beta chains from one sample sequenced in a study of regulatory T cells in long-lasting Graves disease. Described time point: newly diagnosed GD, antithyroid drugs for less than 3 months. Extracted PBMC RNA gave rise to the TCR library. Both iRepertoire HTBI primers and Arm-PCR of CDR3 regions were used to build the TCR beta libraries. TCRdb itself ran the multiplex PCR reads through MiXCR, one entry per CDR3 protein. Among just over 600,000 distinct CDR3 sequences listed, around 17% were seen once. Separately, the same data were catalogued under a study of T cells in Graves' hyperthyroidism and ophthalmopathy.

The material was peripheral blood mononuclear cells (PBMCs), obtained at new diagnosis, from a patient treated with antithyroid drugs. These TCRs come from a woman aged 30 to 39 with Graves disease.

This clonotype turned up a few times. The rearrangement uses TRBV6-5 and TRBJ1-3, with D hard to call. With 0 bases removed from V and 8 bases from J, the gap between germline ends came to 14 bases. The CDR3 is 15 residues long. Germline values: CDR1 MNHEY, CDR2 SVGAGI. CDR3 bases: TGTGCCAGCAGTTACTCAGGACTGCCCGGTCACACCATATATTTT. Translation gives CASSYSGLPGHTIYF.

At least ten counts were recorded for this clonotype. The CDR3 sequence: CASSPDRVFVEAFF. The CDR3 coding sequence is TGTGCCAGCAGTCCGGACAGGGTATTTGTTGAAGCTTTCTTT. This chain joins TRBV12-3 or TRBV12-4 and TRBJ1-1, with 8 bases matching TRBD1. V lost 5 bases and J lost 7; bases outside the gene matches: 9. The CDR3 has 14 amino acids.

This clonotype was counted at least ten times. The chain links TRBV2 to TRBJ1-2, with D unresolved. Germline assignment: CDR1 SNHLY and CDR2 FYNNEI. V was shortened by 8 bases and J by 8 bases, with 9 bases between the two germline ends. The CDR3 runs 10 residues. CDR3 protein: CASGLGGYTF. The CDR3 nucleotides are TGTGCCAGCGGTCTGGGAGGCTACACCTTC.